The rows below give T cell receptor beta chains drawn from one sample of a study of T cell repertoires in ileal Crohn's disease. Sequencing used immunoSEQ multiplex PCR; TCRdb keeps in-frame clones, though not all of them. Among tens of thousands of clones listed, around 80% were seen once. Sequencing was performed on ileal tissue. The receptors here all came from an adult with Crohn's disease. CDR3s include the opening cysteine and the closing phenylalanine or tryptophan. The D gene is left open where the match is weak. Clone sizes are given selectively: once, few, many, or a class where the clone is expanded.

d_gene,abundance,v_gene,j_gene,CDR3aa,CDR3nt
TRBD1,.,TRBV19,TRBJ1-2,CASSRQGANYGYTF,TGTGCCAGTAGTCGACAGGGGGCTAACTATGGCTACACCTTC
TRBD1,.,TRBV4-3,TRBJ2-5,CASSQDTGQGWETQYF,TGCGCCAGCAGCCAAGATACGGGACAGGGCTGGGAGACCCAGTACTTC
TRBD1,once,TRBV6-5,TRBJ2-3,CASRPGTAGTDTQYF,TGTGCCAGCAGGCCCGGGACAGCTGGCACAGATACGCAGTATTTT
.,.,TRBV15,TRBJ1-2,CATSIYGWSYGYTF,TGTGCCACCAGCATATACGGGTGGTCCTATGGCTACACCTTC
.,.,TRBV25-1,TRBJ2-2,CASSAIESGELFF,TGTGCCAGCAGCGCCATTGAGTCCGGGGAGCTGTTTTTT
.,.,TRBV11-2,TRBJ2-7,CASSFGQNYEQYF,TGTGCCAGCAGCTTTGGACAGAACTACGAGCAGTACTTC
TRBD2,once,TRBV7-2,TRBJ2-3,CASRAGGDTQYF,TGTGCCAGCAGAGCGGGGGGTGATACGCAGTATTTT
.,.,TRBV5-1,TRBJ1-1,CASSLRIGGAMNTEAFF,TGCGCCAGCAGCTTGCGGATCGGGGGAGCCATGAACACTGAAGCTTTCTTT
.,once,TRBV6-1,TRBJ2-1,CASSAGDSSYNEQFF,TGTGCCAGCAGCGCAGGGGATAGCTCCTACAATGAGCAGTTCTTC
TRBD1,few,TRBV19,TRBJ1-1,CASIKGAGEAFF,TGTGCCAGTATAAAGGGGGCAGGGGAGGCTTTCTTT
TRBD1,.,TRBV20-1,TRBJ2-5,CSADRGETQYF,TGCAGTGCCGACAGGGGGGAGACCCAGTACTTC
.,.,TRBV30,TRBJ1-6,CAWSVLPTGSPLHF,TGTGCCTGGAGTGTACTACCCACCGGCTCACCCCTCCACTTT
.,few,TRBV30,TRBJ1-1,CAWRRGFTTEAFF,TGTGCCTGGAGAAGAGGCTTCACCACTGAAGCTTTCTTT
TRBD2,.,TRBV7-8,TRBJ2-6,CASWGGDDSGANVLTF,TGTGCCAGCTGGGGGGGGGATGATTCTGGGGCCAACGTCCTGACTTTC
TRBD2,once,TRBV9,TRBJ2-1,CASSVGTSGGAEQFF,TGTGCCAGCAGCGTAGGGACTAGCGGGGGGGCTGAGCAGTTCTTC
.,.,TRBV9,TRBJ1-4,CASSVGGGPREKLFF,TGTGCCAGCAGCGTAGGGGGAGGGCCCCGGGAAAAACTGTTTTTT
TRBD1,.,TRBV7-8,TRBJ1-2,CASSVNFRGDRYGYTF,TGTGCCAGCAGCGTAAACTTCAGGGGGGATCGGTATGGCTACACCTTC
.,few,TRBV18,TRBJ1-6,CASSPRNYYPGWDSPLHF,TGTGCCAGCTCACCAAGAAACTACTACCCGGGTTGGGATTCACCCCTCCACTTT
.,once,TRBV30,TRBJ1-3,CAWNLQGSYGNTIYF,TGTGCCTGGAACTTACAGGGAAGTTATGGAAACACCATATATTTT
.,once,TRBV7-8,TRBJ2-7,CASSLPRNQVSYEQYF,TGTGCCAGCAGCTTACCAAGAAATCAGGTCTCCTACGAGCAGTACTTC
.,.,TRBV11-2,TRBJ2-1,CASSLGGEQFF,TGTGCCAGCAGCTTAGGCGGTGAGCAGTTCTTC
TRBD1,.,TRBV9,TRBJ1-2,CASSSTDREPGYTF,TGTGCCAGCAGCTCCACGGACAGGGAGCCTGGCTACACCTTC
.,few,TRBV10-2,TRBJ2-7,CASTDSKSSRVTAYEQYF,TGCGCCAGCACAGACAGCAAGTCCTCTAGGGTTACGGCCTACGAGCAGTACTTC
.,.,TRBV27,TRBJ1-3,CASSLGPGGNTIYF,TGTGCCAGCAGTTTAGGTCCAGGCGGAAACACCATATATTTT
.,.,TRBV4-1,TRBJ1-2,CASSQEPQDYGYTF,TGCGCCAGCAGCCAAGAGCCACAGGACTATGGCTACACCTTC
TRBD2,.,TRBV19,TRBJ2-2,CASSRTSEMTGELFF,TGTGCCAGTAGTAGGACTAGCGAGATGACCGGGGAGCTGTTTTTT
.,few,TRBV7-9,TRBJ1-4,CASSLAGLNEKLFF,TGTGCCAGCAGCTTAGCGGGACTTAATGAAAAACTGTTTTTT
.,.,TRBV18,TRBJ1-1,CATGVGQNTEAFF,TGTGCCACCGGAGTGGGACAGAACACTGAAGCTTTCTTT
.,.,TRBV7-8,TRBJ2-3,CASSLDRTDTQYF,TGTGCCAGCAGCTTAGACAGGACAGATACGCAGTATTTT
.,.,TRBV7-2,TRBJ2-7,CASSLRESSYEQYF,TGTGCCAGCAGCTTGCGGGAAAGCTCCTACGAGCAGTACTTC
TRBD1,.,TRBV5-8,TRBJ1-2,CASSLGQGDGYTF,TGTGCCAGCAGCCTCGGACAGGGGGACGGCTACACCTTC
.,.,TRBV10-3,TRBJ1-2,CAISPRGSSYGYTF,TGTGCCATCAGCCCTAGGGGGTCCTCCTATGGCTACACCTTC
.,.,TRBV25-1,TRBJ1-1,CASLPGGKITEAFF,TGTGCCAGCCTACCGGGGGGAAAGATCACTGAAGCTTTCTTT
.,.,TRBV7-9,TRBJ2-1,CASSLVGVLSEQFF,TGTGCCAGCAGCTTAGTAGGGGTGTTAAGTGAGCAGTTCTTC
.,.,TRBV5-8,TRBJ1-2,CASSLKRHSVYGYTF,TGTGCCAGCAGCTTGAAGAGACATAGCGTCTATGGCTACACCTTC
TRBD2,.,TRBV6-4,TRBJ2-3,CASSEGLAATDTQYF,TGTGCCAGCAGTGAAGGGCTAGCGGCCACAGATACGCAGTATTTT
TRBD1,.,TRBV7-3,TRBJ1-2,CASSPGQGYGYTF,TGTGCCAGCAGCCCTGGACAGGGGTATGGCTACACCTTC
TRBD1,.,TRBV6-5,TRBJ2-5,CASSATGDEETQYF,TGTGCCAGCAGTGCGACAGGGGATGAAGAGACCCAGTACTTC
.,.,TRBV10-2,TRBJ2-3,CASSEARGQADTQYF,TGCGCCAGCAGTGAGGCAAGGGGTCAAGCAGATACGCAGTATTTT
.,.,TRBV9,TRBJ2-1,CASSTAPGNEQFF,TGTGCCAGCAGCACAGCCCCCGGCAATGAGCAGTTCTTC
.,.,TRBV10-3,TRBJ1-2,CAISKGQISNYGYTF,TGTGCCATCAGCAAGGGGCAGATTTCTAACTATGGCTACACCTTC
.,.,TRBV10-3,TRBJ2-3,CAIRGHQDTDTQYF,TGTGCCATCAGGGGACATCAAGACACAGATACGCAGTATTTT
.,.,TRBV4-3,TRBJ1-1,CASSQGGASRAFF,TGCGCCAGCAGCCAAGGCGGGGCCAGCAGGGCTTTCTTT
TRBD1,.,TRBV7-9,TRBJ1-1,CASRTGTENTEAFF,TGTGCCAGCAGGACCGGGACAGAGAACACTGAAGCTTTCTTT